The clone carrying this T cell receptor beta chain occurred many times. Its antigen is unidentified. Construction of the TCR beta libraries employed iRepertoire HTBI primers in conjunction with Arm-PCR of CDR3 regions. A single record per CDR3 protein comes from TCRdb applying MiXCR to the multiplex PCR reads. The sample has around 320,000 distinct CDR3 sequences; 16% are singletons. The CDR3 length is 16 residues. The ends lost 0 bases at V and 2 bases at J; junction bases unmatched: 1. The germline V gene encodes CDR1 DFQATT and CDR2 SNEGSKA (reference sequence). This entry comes from a study of regulatory T cells in long-lasting Graves disease. Regarding the study as a whole: In persistent patients, shared public clonotypes (roughly 2,800) outnumbered those in new patients (around 1,000).

As for time point: newly diagnosed GD, antithyroid drugs for less than 3 months. Isolated PBMC RNA provided the starting material for the TCR library. Each of the patients was recruited from an endocrinology department situated in Xi'an, China. These sequences were also reported in another study, on T cells in Graves' hyperthyroidism and ophthalmopathy. That study adds: Not enrolled were patients with uncontrolled infection, other autoimmune disease, pregnancy or lactation.

This sequence joins TRBV20-1 and TRBJ2-5; TRBD2 matches at 15 bases. The material was peripheral blood mononuclear cells (PBMCs), obtained at new diagnosis, from a patient treated with antithyroid drugs. This receptor was taken from a man between 40 and 49 years old with Graves disease. In nucleotides, the CDR3 is TGCAGTGCTAGAGATGGGACTAGCGGGGGGCAAGAGACCCAGTACTTC. The encoded protein is CSARDGTSGGQETQYF.